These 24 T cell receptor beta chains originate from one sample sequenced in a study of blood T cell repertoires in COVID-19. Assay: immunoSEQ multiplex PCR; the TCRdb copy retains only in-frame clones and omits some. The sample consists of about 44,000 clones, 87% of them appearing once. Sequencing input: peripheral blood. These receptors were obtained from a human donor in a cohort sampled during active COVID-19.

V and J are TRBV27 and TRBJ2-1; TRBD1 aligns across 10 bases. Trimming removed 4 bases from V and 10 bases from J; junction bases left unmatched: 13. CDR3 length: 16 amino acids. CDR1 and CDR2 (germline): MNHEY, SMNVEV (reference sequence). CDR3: CASSSRDRGSLFEQFF. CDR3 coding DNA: TGTGCCAGCAGTTCCCGGGACAGGGGCTCCCTATTCGAGCAGTTCTTC.

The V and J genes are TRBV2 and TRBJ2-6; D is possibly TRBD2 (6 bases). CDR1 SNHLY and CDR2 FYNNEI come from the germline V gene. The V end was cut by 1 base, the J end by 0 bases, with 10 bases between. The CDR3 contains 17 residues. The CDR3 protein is CASSEGGVYSGANVLTF. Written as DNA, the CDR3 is TGTGCCAGCAGTGAAGGGGGGGTTTACTCTGGGGCCAACGTCCTGACTTTC.

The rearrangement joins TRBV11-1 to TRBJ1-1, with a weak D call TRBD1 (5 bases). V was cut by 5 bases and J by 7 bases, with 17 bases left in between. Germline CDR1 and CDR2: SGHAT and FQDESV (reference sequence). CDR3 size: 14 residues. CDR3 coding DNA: TGTGCCAGCAGCATACTAAGTGACAGCGTTGAAGCTTTCTTT. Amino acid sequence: CASSILSDSVEAFF.

CDR3 region: CASSLDGTSLKTQYF. The CDR3 bases are TGTGCCAGCAGCTTAGACGGGACTAGCTTGAAGACCCAGTACTTC. The rearrangement joins TRBV7-2 to TRBJ2-5; 9 nucleotides line up with TRBD2. Germline trimming cut 1 base from V and 6 bases from J; bases unmatched to any gene: 6. The CDR3 is 15 amino acids. Germline assignment: CDR1 SGHTA and CDR2 FQGNSA.

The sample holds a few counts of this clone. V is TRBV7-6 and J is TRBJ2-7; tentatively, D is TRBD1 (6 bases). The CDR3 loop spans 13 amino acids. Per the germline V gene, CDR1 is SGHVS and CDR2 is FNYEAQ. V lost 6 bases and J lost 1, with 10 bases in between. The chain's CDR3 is CASSPGQSYEQYF. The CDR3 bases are TGTGCCAGCAGTCCCGGACAGTCCTACGAGCAGTACTTC.

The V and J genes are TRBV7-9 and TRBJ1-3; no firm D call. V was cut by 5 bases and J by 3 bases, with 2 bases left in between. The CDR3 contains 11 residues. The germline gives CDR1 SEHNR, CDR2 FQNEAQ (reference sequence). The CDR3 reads CASSLGNTIYF. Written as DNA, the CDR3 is TGTGCCAGCAGCCTTGGAAACACCATATATTTT.

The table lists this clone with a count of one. CDR3 region: CSVSPRLAGGGEQYF. In nucleotides, the CDR3 is TGCAGCGTTTCTCCCAGACTAGCGGGAGGGGGGGAGCAGTACTTC. The genes are TRBV29-1 and TRBJ2-7; TRBD2 matches at 14 bases. From germline, CDR1 is SQVTM and CDR2 ANQGSEA. The ends lost 5 bases at V and 7 bases at J; junction bases unmatched: 10. The CDR3 totals 15 residues.

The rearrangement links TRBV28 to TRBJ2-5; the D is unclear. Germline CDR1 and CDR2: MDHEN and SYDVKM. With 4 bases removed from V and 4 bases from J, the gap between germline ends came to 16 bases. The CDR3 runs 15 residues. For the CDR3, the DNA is TGTGCCAGCAGTTCCCCCCGAGAAGTGAGAGAGACCCAGTACTTC. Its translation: CASSSPREVRETQYF.

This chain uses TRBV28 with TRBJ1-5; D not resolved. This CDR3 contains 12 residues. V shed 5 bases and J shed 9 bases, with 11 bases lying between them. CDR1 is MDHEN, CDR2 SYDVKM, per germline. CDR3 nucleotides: TGTGCCAGCAGTCCAAGAGTGAGGCCCCAGCATTTT. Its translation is CASSPRVRPQHF.

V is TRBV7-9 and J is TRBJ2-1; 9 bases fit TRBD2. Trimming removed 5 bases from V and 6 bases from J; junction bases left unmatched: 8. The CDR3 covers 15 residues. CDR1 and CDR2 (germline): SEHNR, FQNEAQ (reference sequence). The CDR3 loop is CASSDPSGIRNEQFF. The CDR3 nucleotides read TGTGCCAGCAGCGATCCTAGCGGGATCCGCAATGAGCAGTTCTTC.

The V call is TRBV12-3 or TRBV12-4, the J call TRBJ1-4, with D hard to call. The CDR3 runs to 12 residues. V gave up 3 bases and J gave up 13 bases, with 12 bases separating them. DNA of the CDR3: TGTGCCAGCAGTTTGGGAGGGTTACGACTGTTTTTT. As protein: CASSLGGLRLFF.

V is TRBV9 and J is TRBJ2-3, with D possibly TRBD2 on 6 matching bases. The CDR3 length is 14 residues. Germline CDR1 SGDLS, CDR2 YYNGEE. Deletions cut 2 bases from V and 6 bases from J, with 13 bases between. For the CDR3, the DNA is TGTGCCAGCAGCGTTGGGACTTGGGGGGATACGCAGTATTTT. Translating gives CASSVGTWGDTQYF.

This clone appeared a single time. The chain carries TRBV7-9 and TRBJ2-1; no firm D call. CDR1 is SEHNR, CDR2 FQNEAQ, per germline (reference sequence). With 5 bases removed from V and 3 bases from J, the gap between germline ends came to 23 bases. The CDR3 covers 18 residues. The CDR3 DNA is TGTGCCAGCAGCAACTACCCTCAGACCCGATCACACTACAATGAGCAGTTCTTC. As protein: CASSNYPQTRSHYNEQFF.

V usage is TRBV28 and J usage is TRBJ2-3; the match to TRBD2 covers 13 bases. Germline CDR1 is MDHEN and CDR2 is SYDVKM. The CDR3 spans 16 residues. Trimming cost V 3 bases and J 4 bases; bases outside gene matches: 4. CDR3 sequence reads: CASSFPGLAGSDTQYF. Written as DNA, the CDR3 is TGTGCCAGCAGTTTTCCGGGACTAGCGGGGTCAGATACGCAGTATTTT.

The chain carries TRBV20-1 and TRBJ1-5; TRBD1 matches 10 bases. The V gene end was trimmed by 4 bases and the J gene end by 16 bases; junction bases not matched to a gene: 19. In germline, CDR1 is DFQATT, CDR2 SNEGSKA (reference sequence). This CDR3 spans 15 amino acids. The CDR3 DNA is TGCAGTGCTATTGAAGCGGGGACAGGGGCCACCCCGATACATTTT. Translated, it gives CSAIEAGTGATPIHF.

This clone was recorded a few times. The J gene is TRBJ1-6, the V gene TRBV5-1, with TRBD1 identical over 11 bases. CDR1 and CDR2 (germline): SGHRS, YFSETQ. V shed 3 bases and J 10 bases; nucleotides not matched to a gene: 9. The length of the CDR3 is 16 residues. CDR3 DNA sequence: TGCGCCAGCAGCTCGACTCCCGGGACAGGGGGATCACCCCTCCACTTT. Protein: CASSSTPGTGGSPLHF.

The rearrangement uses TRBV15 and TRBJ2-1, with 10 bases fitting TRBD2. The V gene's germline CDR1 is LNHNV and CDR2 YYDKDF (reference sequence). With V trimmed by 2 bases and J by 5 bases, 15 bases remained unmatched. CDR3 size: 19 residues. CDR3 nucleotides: TGTGCCACCAGCAGACCTACCATTCTAGCGGGAGCAAGGGACAATGAGCAGTTCTTC. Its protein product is CATSRPTILAGARDNEQFF.

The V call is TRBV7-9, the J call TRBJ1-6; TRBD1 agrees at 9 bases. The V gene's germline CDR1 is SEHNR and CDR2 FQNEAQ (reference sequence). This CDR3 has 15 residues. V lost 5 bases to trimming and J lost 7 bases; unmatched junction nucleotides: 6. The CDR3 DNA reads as TGTGCCAGCAGCGCCGCCGGGACAGGGAATTCACCCCTCCACTTT. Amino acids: CASSAAGTGNSPLHF.

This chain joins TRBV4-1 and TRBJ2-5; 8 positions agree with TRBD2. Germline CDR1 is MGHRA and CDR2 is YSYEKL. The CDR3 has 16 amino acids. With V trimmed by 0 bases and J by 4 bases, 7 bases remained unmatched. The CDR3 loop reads CASSQDTSGSGETQYF. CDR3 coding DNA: TGCGCCAGCAGCCAAGATACGAGCGGGAGCGGAGAGACCCAGTACTTC.

The CDR3 loop is CASSLMGQGSYNSPLHF. The CDR3 bases are TGTGCCAGCAGCTTAATGGGGCAGGGATCCTATAATTCACCCCTCCACTTT. V gene TRBV7-8 combines with J gene TRBJ1-6, with D tentatively TRBD1 (5 bases). Germline CDR1 and CDR2: SGHVS and FQNEAQ. Between the trimmed V and J ends, which lost 2 bases and 1 base, there was a span of 12 bases. This CDR3 is built from 17 residues.

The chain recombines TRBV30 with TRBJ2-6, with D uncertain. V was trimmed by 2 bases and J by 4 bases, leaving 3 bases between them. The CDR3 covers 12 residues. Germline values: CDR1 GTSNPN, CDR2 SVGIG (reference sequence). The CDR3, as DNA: TGTGCCTGGAGTCGGGGGGCCAACGTCCTGACTTTC. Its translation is CAWSRGANVLTF.

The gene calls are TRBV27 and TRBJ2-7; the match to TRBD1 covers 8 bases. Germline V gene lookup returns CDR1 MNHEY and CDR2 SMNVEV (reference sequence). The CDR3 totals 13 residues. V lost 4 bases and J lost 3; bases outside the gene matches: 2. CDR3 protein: CASSSDRVYEQYF. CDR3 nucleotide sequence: TGTGCCAGCAGTTCGGACAGGGTCTACGAGCAGTACTTC.

This chain's CDR3 is CASSVGVAGSWDEQFF. Here the CDR3 DNA reads TGTGCCAGCAGCGTAGGAGTAGCTGGTAGTTGGGATGAGCAGTTCTTC. The V and J genes are TRBV9 and TRBJ2-1; D is undetermined. V was cut by 0 bases and J by 8 bases, with 18 bases left in between. The CDR3 has 16 residues. Germline CDR1 and CDR2: SGDLS and YYNGEE.

Written as DNA, the CDR3 is TGTGCCACCAGCAGAGTCGAAGGGGTACCCCTCCACTTT. Protein sequence: CATSRVEGVPLHF. The chain carries TRBV15 and TRBJ1-6; TRBD1 is a possible D gene (5 bases). Germline V gene lookup returns CDR1 LNHNV and CDR2 YYDKDF (reference sequence). The CDR3 has 13 residues. V gave up 1 base and J gave up 12 bases, with 10 bases separating them.